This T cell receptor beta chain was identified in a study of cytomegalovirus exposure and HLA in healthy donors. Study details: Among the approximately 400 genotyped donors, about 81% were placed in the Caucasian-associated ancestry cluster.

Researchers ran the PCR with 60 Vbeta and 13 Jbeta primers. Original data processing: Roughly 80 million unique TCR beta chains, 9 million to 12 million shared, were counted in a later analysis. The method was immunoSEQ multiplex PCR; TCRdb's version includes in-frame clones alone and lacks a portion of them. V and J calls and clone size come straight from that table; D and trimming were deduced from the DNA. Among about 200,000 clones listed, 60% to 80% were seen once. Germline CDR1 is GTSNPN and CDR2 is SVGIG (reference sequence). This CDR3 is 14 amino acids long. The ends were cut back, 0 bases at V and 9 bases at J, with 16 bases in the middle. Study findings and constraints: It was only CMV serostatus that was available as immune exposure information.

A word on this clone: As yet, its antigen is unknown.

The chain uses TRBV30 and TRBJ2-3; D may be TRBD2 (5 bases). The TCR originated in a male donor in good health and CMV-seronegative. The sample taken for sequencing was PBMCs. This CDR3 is CAWSVLVGVGTQYF. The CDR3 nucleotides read TGTGCCTGGAGTGTACTGGTGGGAGTCGGGACGCAGTATTTT.